This T cell receptor (beta chain) was observed in a study of T cells in Graves' hyperthyroidism and ophthalmopathy. Broader study findings: Prediction of ophthalmopathy progression came a median approximately 6.6 months pre-onset.

Turning to this clonotype: Its target is unknown.

Trimming took 6 bases from V and 3 from J, leaving 9 bases between them. Germline lookup yields CDR1 DFQATT and CDR2 SNEGSKA (reference sequence). This CDR3 has 11 residues. TCR beta CDR3 regions were amplified from RNA transcripts. In the first-round RT-PCR of the TCR CDR3, the HTBI primer set was used. TCRdb reprocessed the multiplex PCR reads with MiXCR, giving one entry per CDR3 protein. The sample consists of 660,000 or so distinct CDR3 sequences, 45% of them appearing once. The receptor comes from an adult man with Graves' disease, either hyperthyroidism or ophthalmopathy (not recorded which). The chain combines TRBV20-1 with TRBJ2-7; D call uncertain. Specimen: peripheral blood or thyroid tissue (not recorded which). CDR3 nucleotide sequence: TGCAGTGCCGCAGCCCTCTACGAGCAGTACTTC. Translation gives CSAAALYEQYF.